The subject of this entry is one TCR beta chain. No antigen is known for it. This entry is derived from a study of human T cells and chemical hapten exposure. About the research overall: Reading of the patch tests, which applied 0.01% DPC to the upper back, occurred at 6 days. Patients, predominantly female, presented with alopecia areata, totalis or universalis.

Library construction involved attaching unique molecular identifiers to individual cDNA molecules, which allowed quantitative, reproducible TCR counting. One entry per CDR3 protein, called by TCRdb with MiXCR from the RACE reads. Altogether a few hundred thousand distinct CDR3 sequences are present, about 7.7% being singletons, with the ten largest covering more than 1%. The germline gives CDR1 MNHEY, CDR2 SVGEGT. The V gene lost 0 bases and the J gene lost 5 bases, with 6 bases spanning the gap. The CDR3 is made up of 13 amino acids. General observations from the study: Expanded TCRs made up significantly more big CDR3 similarity clusters than controls did.

Noted time point: pre-sensitization, week 0. Regarding treatment: therapeutic diphenylcyclopropenone sensitization with weekly scalp DPC. The sequencing here drew on whole blood, taken in connection with sensitization to the hapten diphenylcyclopropenone (DPC). This clonotype was obtained from a man between 18 and 35 years old with alopecia areata. Some clones in this sample may be carry-over from other donors' samples. The J gene is TRBJ2-3, the V gene TRBV6-2 or TRBV6-3; no clear D. CDR3 DNA: TGTGCCAGCAGTTACTCGAAGGTAGATACGCAGTATTTT. It codes for CASSYSKVDTQYF.